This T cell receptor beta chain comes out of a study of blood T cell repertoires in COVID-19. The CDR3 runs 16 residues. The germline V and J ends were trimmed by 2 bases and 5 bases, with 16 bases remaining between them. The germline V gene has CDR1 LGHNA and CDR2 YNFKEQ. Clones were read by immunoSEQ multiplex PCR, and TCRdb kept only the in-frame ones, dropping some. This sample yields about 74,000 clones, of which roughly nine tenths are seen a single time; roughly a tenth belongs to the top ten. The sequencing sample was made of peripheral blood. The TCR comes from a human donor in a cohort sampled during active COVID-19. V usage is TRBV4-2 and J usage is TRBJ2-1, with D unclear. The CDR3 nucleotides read TGTGCCAGCAGCCAACCCGTCCGCTCACCTAACAATGAGCAGTTCTTC. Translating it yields CASSQPVRSPNNEQFF.